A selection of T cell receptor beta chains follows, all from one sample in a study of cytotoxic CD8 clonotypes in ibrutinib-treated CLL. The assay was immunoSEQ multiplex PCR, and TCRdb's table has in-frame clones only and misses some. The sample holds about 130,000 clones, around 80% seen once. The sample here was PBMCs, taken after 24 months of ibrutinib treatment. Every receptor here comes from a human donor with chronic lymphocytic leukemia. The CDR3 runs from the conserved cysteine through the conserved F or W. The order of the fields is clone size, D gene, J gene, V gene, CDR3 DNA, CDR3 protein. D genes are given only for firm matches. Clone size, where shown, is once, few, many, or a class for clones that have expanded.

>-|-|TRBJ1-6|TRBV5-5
TGTGCCAGCTGGTCCCTTATGGGTTCACCCCTCCACTTT
CASWSLMGSPLHF
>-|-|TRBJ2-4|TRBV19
TGTGCCAGTAGGACCACAGGGATTGGCGACATTCAGTACTTC
CASRTTGIGDIQYF
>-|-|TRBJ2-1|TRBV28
TGTGCCAGCAGTTTATTTGGTACAGGCAATGAGCAGTTCTTC
CASSLFGTGNEQFF
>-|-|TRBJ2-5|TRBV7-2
TGTGCCAGCAGCTTTTGGGGGGCGTACCAAGAGACCCAGTACTTC
CASSFWGAYQETQYF
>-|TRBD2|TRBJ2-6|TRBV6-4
TGTGCCAGCAGTGAACGGGGGGCTGGGGCCAACGTCCTGACTTTC
CASSERGAGANVLTF
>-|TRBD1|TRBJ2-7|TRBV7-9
TGTGCCAGCAGCTTCCAGACAGGGCCGGCCTACGAGCAGTACTTC
CASSFQTGPAYEQYF
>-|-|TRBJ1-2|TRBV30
TGTGCCTGGGGCCCTCCGGGGCCCCACTATGGCTACACCTTC
CAWGPPGPHYGYTF
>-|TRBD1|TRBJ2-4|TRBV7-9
TGTGCCAGCAGCTTAGTGACAGGGGCCACACTAGCCAAAAACATTCAGTACTTC
CASSLVTGATLAKNIQYF
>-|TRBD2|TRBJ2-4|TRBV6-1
TGTGCCAGCAGTGGTCTGGCTAGCGGAGCCAAAAACATTCAGTACTTC
CASSGLASGAKNIQYF
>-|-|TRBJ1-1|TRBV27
TGTGCCAGCAGTACCCCGAATTTACCAGGACAGACTTCTGAAGCTTTCTTT
CASSTPNLPGQTSEAFF
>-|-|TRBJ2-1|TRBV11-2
TGTGCCAGCAGCGCCTCCTACAATGAGCAGTTCTTC
CASSASYNEQFF
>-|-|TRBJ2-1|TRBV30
TGTGCCTGGAGTTTCCCGCTTCGCCTCCGCAATGAGCAGTTCTTC
CAWSFPLRLRNEQFF
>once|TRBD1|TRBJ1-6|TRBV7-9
TGTGCCAGCAGCGAACAGGGGCCACCCCTCCACTTT
CASSEQGPPLHF
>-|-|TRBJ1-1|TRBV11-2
TGTGCCAGCAGCTTAGATGGGGCGAACACTGAAGCTTTCTTT
CASSLDGANTEAFF
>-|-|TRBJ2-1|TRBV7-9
TGTGCCAGCAGCTTAGGCTGGGAGCACTACAATGAGCAGTTCTTC
CASSLGWEHYNEQFF
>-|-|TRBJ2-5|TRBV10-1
TGCGCCAGCGGAGCCTCCAGATCAGGGGAGACCCAGTACTTC
CASGASRSGETQYF
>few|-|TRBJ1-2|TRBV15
TGTGCCACCAGCAGAGTTGCGTCGGATGGCTACACCTTC
CATSRVASDGYTF
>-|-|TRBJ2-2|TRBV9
TGTGCCAGCAGCGTTGGGAGCCCCGGGGAGCTGTTTTTT
CASSVGSPGELFF
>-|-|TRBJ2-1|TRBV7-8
TGTGCCAGCAGCTTCGTGGGGGGGCGCCCCAAATACAATGAGCAGTTCTTC
CASSFVGGRPKYNEQFF
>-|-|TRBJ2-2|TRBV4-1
TGCGCCAGCAGCCCACCAAGGGGTGGTACCGGGGAGCTGTTTTTT
CASSPPRGGTGELFF
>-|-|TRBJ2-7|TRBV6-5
TGTGCCAGCAGTCCCAGGTTGGGCGGAAACTACGAGCAGTACTTC
CASSPRLGGNYEQYF
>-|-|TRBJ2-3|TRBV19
TGTGCCAGTAGTATAAAAGGCCCCATGCCAGGCACAGATACGCAGTATTTT
CASSIKGPMPGTDTQYF
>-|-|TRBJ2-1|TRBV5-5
TGTGCCAGCAGCTTCAAACAGGGAAGGGCGGACAATGAGCAGTTCTTC
CASSFKQGRADNEQFF
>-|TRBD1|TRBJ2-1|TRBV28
TGTGCCAGCAGTTTATCTCCGGACAGGAGTGGTTTCTTC
CASSLSPDRSGFF
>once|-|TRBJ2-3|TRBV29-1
TGCAGCGTCGTCCCCCTTCATCAGGGAGGTGCAGATACGCAGTATTTT
CSVVPLHQGGADTQYF
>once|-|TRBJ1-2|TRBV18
TGTGCCAGCTCACTGGGGGGGAACTATGGCTACACCTTC
CASSLGGNYGYTF
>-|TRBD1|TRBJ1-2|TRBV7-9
TGTGCCAGCAGCCCCGGGGACAGCTATGGCTACACCTTC
CASSPGDSYGYTF
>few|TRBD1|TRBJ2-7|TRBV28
TGTGCCAGCACCCTACAGGGGCGGGAGCAGTACTTC
CASTLQGREQYF
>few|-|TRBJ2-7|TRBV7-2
TGTGCCAGCAGCTTAGTCGGGGGAAACAACTACGAGCAGTACTTC
CASSLVGGNNYEQYF
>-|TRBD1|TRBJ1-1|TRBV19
TGTGCCAGTAGTATATATCTAGTGGGGACAGGGGCGAGGAACACTGAAGCTTTCTTT
CASSIYLVGTGARNTEAFF
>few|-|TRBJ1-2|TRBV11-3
TGTGCCAGCAGCTTAACAGGACGTCTTCCTACCTATGGCTACACCTTC
CASSLTGRLPTYGYTF
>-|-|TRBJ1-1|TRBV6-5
TGTGCCAGCAGTTACCTTTCAGGGGTCCGTGAAGCTTTCTTT
CASSYLSGVREAFF
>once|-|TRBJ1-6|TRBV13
TGTGCCAGCCAGTGGGGATATAATTCACCCCTCCACTTT
CASQWGYNSPLHF
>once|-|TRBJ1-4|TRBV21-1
TGTGCCAGCAGCAAATGGACACGGCATAATGAAAAACTGTTTTTT
CASSKWTRHNEKLFF
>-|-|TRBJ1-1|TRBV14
TGTGCCAGCCGAGACCAGGGTTATTTCACTGAAGCTTTCTTT
CASRDQGYFTEAFF
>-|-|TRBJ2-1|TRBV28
TGTGCCAGCACCTTGGACAGAAGCTCCTACAATGAGCAGTTCTTC
CASTLDRSSYNEQFF
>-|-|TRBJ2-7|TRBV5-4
TGCGCCAGCAGGAGCGACCCGTGGTACGAGCAGTACTTC
CASRSDPWYEQYF